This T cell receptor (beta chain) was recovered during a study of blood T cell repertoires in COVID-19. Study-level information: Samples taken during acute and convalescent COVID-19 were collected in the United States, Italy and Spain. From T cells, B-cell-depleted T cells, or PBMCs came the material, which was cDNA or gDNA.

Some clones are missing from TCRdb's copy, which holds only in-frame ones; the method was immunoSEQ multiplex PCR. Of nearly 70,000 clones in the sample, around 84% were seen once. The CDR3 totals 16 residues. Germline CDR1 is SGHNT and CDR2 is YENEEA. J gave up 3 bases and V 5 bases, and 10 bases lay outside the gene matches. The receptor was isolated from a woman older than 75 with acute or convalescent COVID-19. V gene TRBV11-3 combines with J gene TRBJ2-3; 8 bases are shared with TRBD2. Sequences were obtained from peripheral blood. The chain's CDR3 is CASSLGASGQTDTQYF. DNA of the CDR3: TGTGCCAGCAGCCTGGGGGCTAGCGGGCAGACAGATACGCAGTATTTT.